This TCR beta chain is from a study of blood T cell repertoires in COVID-19. Authors' data handling: Amplifying reference gene primers gave estimates of nucleated cell counts. Produced via immunoSEQ multiplex PCR; TCRdb's table is partial and in-frame only. V and J calls and clone size are those listed in that table; D and trimming were worked out from the DNA. The sample lists about 20,000 clones, 79% seen once, with about 56% in the top ten. Per germline, CDR1 SGHTA and CDR2 FQGNSA. The CDR3 covers 14 residues. The V gene end was trimmed by 4 bases and the J gene end by 6 bases; junction bases not matched to a gene: 9.

This chain joins TRBV7-2 and TRBJ2-7; 7 bases align to TRBD2. This TCR derives from a man older than 75 with acute or convalescent COVID-19. Material: peripheral blood. CDR3 residues: CASSSGSGIREQYF. DNA of the CDR3: TGTGCCAGCAGCTCGGGAAGCGGGATTCGCGAGCAGTACTTC.